Below, one T cell receptor (beta chain) is given with its context. What it recognizes is unknown. Profiled with immunoSEQ multiplex PCR; TCRdb holds only in-frame clones, not every one. Of some 100,000 clones in the sample, roughly 93% are singletons; the top ten hold roughly 0.16%. The CDR3 is 13 residues long. CDR1 is ENHRY, CDR2 SYGVKD, per germline. The J segment lost 6 bases and the V segment lost 3 bases, leaving 4 bases of the junction unmatched. This specimen belongs to a study of siplizumab effects on memory and regulatory T cells. Overall study results and limits: Among alloreactive clones, only a minor fraction mapped to unstimulated subsets. Suppressive activity of Tregs proliferating in siplizumab cultures remained unconfirmed.

The V gene is TRBV10-3, the J gene TRBJ1-2; 7 bases line up with TRBD1. The sequence was obtained from a human donor in good health. The sequencing input was non-Treg CD4+ T cells sorted from blood. CDR3 in amino acids: CAISDETGNGYTF. The CDR3 bases are TGTGCCATCAGTGACGAGACAGGGAATGGCTACACCTTC.